This passage covers 30 T cell receptor beta chains from one sample sequenced in a study of human T cells and chemical hapten exposure. One entry per CDR3 protein results from TCRdb running MiXCR on the 5' RACE reads. The sample lists 130,000 or so distinct CDR3 sequences, around 4% occurring once. Unfractionated whole blood served as the source for total RNA extraction. These receptors were obtained from a female donor in good health.

The chain carries TRBV18 and TRBJ2-7; 8 bases are shared with TRBD1. The V gene end was trimmed by 1 base and the J gene end by 5 bases; junction bases not matched to a gene: 7. CDR1 and CDR2 (germline): KGHSH, LQKENI. The CDR3 has 15 residues. The CDR3 loop reads CASSPQRTGYDEQYF. For the CDR3, the DNA is TGTGCCAGCTCACCACAACGGACAGGGTACGACGAGCAGTACTTC.

In this sample, this clonotype turned up many times. The gene calls are TRBV6-4 and TRBJ2-5; the D call may be TRBD1 or TRBD2 (5 bases each). Looked up from germline, CDR1 is MRHNA and CDR2 is SNTAGT. Trimming stripped 6 bases from V and 2 bases from J, with 16 bases between. The CDR3 covers 15 residues. In nucleotides, the CDR3 is TGTGCCAGCAGCCCCGGGACCCGAGGTCAAGAGACCCAGTACTTC. This codes for CASSPGTRGQETQYF.

This clonotype has at least ten counts. V and J are TRBV27 and TRBJ1-1, with a possible D match to TRBD1 (6 bases). Trimming took off 5 bases at V and 5 bases at J, with 15 bases between the two ends. Germline loops: CDR1 MNHEY, CDR2 SMNVEV (reference sequence). There are 14 residues in the CDR3. The CDR3 DNA is TGTGCCAGCAGTCCCTTTGGGGGGCGGACTGAAGCTTTCTTT. It encodes CASSPFGGRTEAFF.

Many counts were recorded for this clonotype. The chain carries TRBV27 and TRBJ1-2, with D perhaps TRBD1 (6 bases). There are 14 residues in the CDR3. V lost 5 bases and J lost 4, with 14 bases in between. The germline V gene encodes CDR1 MNHEY and CDR2 SMNVEV (reference sequence). This chain's CDR3 is CASSITGSGYGYTF. The CDR3 region has the DNA TGTGCCAGCAGTATAACAGGGAGCGGCTATGGCTACACCTTC.

This clonotype was seen ten or more times. This chain links TRBV5-1 with TRBJ1-4; 10 bases agree with TRBD1. The ends lost 4 bases at V and 8 bases at J; junction bases unmatched: 17. This CDR3 is built from 18 residues. Germline CDR1 reads SGHRS; CDR2 reads YFSETQ. CDR3 DNA sequence: TGCGCCAGCAGCCAAAAGACAGGGGGCGAATTCGGTTACGAAAAACTGTTTTTT. Its translation: CASSQKTGGEFGYEKLFF.

Many counts were recorded for this clonotype. The J gene is TRBJ2-5, the V gene TRBV5-4; no firm D call. Trimming stripped 4 bases from V and 5 bases from J, with 21 bases between. Per the germline V gene, CDR1 is SGHNT and CDR2 is YYREEE (reference sequence). The length of the CDR3 is 16 residues. This chain's CDR3 is CASSLSAWGDAETQYF. DNA of the CDR3: TGTGCCAGCAGCCTGTCTGCATGGGGTGATGCGGAGACCCAGTACTTC.

The sample holds many counts of this clonotype. The chain has TRBV7-2 and TRBJ1-2; 10 bases are shared with TRBD1. From germline, CDR1 is SGHTA and CDR2 FQGNSA. V lost 2 bases and J lost 3; bases outside the gene matches: 6. The CDR3 has 16 amino acids. CDR3 in amino acids: CASSLPLTGGDYGYTF. The DNA of the CDR3 is TGTGCCAGCAGCTTACCCCTGACAGGGGGCGACTATGGCTACACCTTC.

This clonotype came up many times. The chain joins TRBV9 to TRBJ2-7, with 8 bases that match TRBD1. CDR1 SGDLS and CDR2 YYNGEE come from the germline V gene. The CDR3 contains 16 residues. The trim removed 0 bases at V and 6 bases at J, leaving 11 bases unmatched. The chain's CDR3 is CASSVDLQGAWGEQYF. CDR3 coding DNA: TGTGCCAGCAGCGTAGATTTGCAGGGGGCTTGGGGCGAGCAGTACTTC.

This clonotype came up a few times. The chain combines TRBV6-1 with TRBJ2-6; 10 bases are a match to TRBD1. The V segment lost 6 bases and the J segment 1 base; nucleotides outside the gene matches: 12. The CDR3 loop spans 19 amino acids. Germline loops: CDR1 MNHNS, CDR2 SASEGT. CDR3 nucleotides: TGTGCCAGCAGGGCAAATCGACAGGGGGCTTATTCTGGGGCCAACGTCCTGACTTTC. It yields the protein CASRANRQGAYSGANVLTF.

This clonotype has ten or more counts. The chain couples TRBV12-5 to TRBJ2-3; D might be TRBD1 (6 bases). Trimming pared 6 bases from V and 3 bases from J, leaving 16 bases between. Germline V gene lookup returns CDR1 LGHNT and CDR2 FRNRAP. The CDR3 extends over 15 amino acids. The CDR3: CASGARGIETDTQYF. Written as DNA, the CDR3 is TGTGCTAGTGGCGCGAGGGGGATCGAGACAGATACGCAGTATTTT.

The chain has TRBV29-1 and TRBJ2-5, with 7 positions matching TRBD1. Germline CDR1 and CDR2: SQVTM and ANQGSEA. Trimming took 7 bases from V and 2 from J; bases not matched to a gene: 7. The CDR3 contains 13 residues. CDR3: CSGTTGNQETQYF. The CDR3 region has the DNA TGCAGCGGAACGACAGGGAATCAAGAGACCCAGTACTTC. The whole variable domain, filled in from reference TRBV29-1 and TRBJ2-5, reads SAVISQKPSRDICQRGTSLTIQCQVDSQVTMMFWYRQQPGQSLTLIATANQGSEATYESGFVIDKFPISRPNLTFSTLTVSNMSPEDSSIYLCSGTTGNQETQYFGPGTRLLVL.

The table lists this clonotype with many counts. CDR3 sequence reads: CSVGGRSLGYTF. The CDR3 bases are TGCAGCGTGGGGGGGCGTTCTCTGGGCTACACCTTC. This sequence joins TRBV29-1 and TRBJ1-2; D might be TRBD1 (6 bases). The CDR3 sequence is 12 residues long. V was trimmed by 6 bases and J by 8 bases, leaving 16 bases between them. From germline, CDR1 is SQVTM and CDR2 ANQGSEA.

This clonotype showed up just a few times. The V call is TRBV9, the J call TRBJ2-1; 8 bases agree with TRBD2. Germline lookup yields CDR1 SGDLS and CDR2 YYNGEE. This CDR3 has 15 residues. V was pared by 1 base and J by 7 bases, with 7 bases of the junction left unmatched. CDR3 region: CASSVTAGGGNEQFF. CDR3 in DNA: TGTGCCAGCAGCGTAACGGCGGGGGGTGGTAATGAGCAGTTCTTC. Full variable domain (rest looked up from reference TRBV9 and TRBJ2-1): DSGVTQTPKHLITATGQRVTLRCSPRSGDLSVYWYQQSLDQGLQFLIQYYNGEERAKGNILERFSAQQFPDLHSELNLSSLELGDSALYFCASSVTAGGGNEQFFGPGTRLTVL.

The sample holds many counts of this clonotype. The rearrangement joins TRBV7-8 to TRBJ2-1; 13 bases line up with TRBD2. V was pared by 1 base and J by 0 bases, with 3 bases of the junction left unmatched. The CDR3 spans 18 residues. Germline CDR1 and CDR2: SGHVS and FQNEAQ. The CDR3 DNA reads as TGTGCCAGCAGCTTAGGACTAGCGGGGGGTAGCTCCTACAATGAGCAGTTCTTC. Translating gives CASSLGLAGGSSYNEQFF. The full variable domain, in which reference TRBV7-8 and TRBJ2-1 provide the parts outside the CDR3, is GAGVSQSPRYKVAKRGQDVALRCDPISGHVSLFWYQQALGQGPEFLTYFQNEAQLDKSGLPSDRFFAERPEGSVSTLKIQRTQQEDSAVYLCASSLGLAGGSSYNEQFFGPGTRLTVL.

This clonotype appeared many times. The chain uses TRBV5-5 and TRBJ1-4, with no clear D. The CDR3 spans 15 residues. V lost 4 bases to trimming and J lost 4 bases, with 14 bases between them. Germline lookup yields CDR1 SGHKS and CDR2 YYEKEE (reference sequence). The CDR3 spells CASSMTGIFNEKLFF. DNA of the CDR3: TGTGCCAGCAGCATGACCGGGATCTTTAATGAAAAACTGTTTTTT.

This clonotype was observed at least ten times. This rearrangement joins TRBV18 to TRBJ1-2, with D possibly matching TRBD1 (5 bases). Germline V CDR1 and CDR2: KGHSH, LQKENI. Trimming removed 1 base from V and 7 bases from J, with 16 bases in between. The CDR3 has 15 residues. CDR3 nucleotide sequence: TGTGCCAGCTCACCACAGGGGTCCGTTACGAGTGGCTACACCTTC. Translation gives CASSPQGSVTSGYTF.

Ten or more counts support this clonotype. This sequence joins TRBV30 and TRBJ1-3; a weak D match, TRBD1 (6 bases). The CDR3 loop spans 16 amino acids. The V end was cut by 4 bases, the J end by 0 bases, with 16 bases between. Germline V gives CDR1 GTSNPN, CDR2 SVGIG (reference sequence). As DNA, the CDR3 is TGTGCCTGGACTCCCACGACAGGTCCCTCTGGAAACACCATATATTTT. Translation: CAWTPTTGPSGNTIYF. The whole variable domain, filled in from reference TRBV30 and TRBJ1-3, reads SQTIHQWPATLVQPVGSPLSLECTVEGTSNPNLYWYRQAAGRGLQLLFYSVGIGQISSEVPQNLSASRPQDRQFILSSKKLLLSDSGFYLCAWTPTTGPSGNTIYFGEGSWLTVV.

There are many counts of this clonotype. This chain uses TRBV7-2 with TRBJ2-3; 7 bases line up with TRBD2. This CDR3 is built from 13 residues. V trimming: 5 bases; J trimming: 9 bases; junction bases outside the gene matches: 8. The germline V gene has CDR1 SGHTA and CDR2 FQGNSA. CDR3 region: CASSPQLAWTQYF. Here the CDR3 DNA reads TGTGCCAGCAGCCCGCAACTAGCGTGGACGCAGTATTTT.

The sample holds many counts of this clonotype. The chain uses TRBV20-1 and TRBJ2-7, with TRBD2 as a possible D gene (5 bases). The V end lost 1 base, the J end lost 3 bases, and 13 bases lay between the germline ends. Looked up from germline, CDR1 is DFQATT and CDR2 is SNEGSKA (reference sequence). This CDR3 contains 14 residues. The CDR3 loop is CSARAGSSDYEQYF. Here the CDR3 DNA reads TGCAGTGCTAGAGCGGGGAGTTCCGACTACGAGCAGTACTTC.

This clonotype appeared many times. The genes are TRBV6-2 or TRBV6-3 and TRBJ2-1; D gene uncertain. Deletions cut 2 bases from V and 5 bases from J, with 25 bases between. In germline, CDR1 is MNHEY, CDR2 SVGEGT. This CDR3 spans 19 amino acids. The CDR3 reads CASSYPEPTVETQNNEQFF. The DNA of the CDR3 is TGTGCCAGCAGTTACCCCGAACCCACCGTGGAAACCCAGAACAATGAGCAGTTCTTC.

This clonotype was picked up many times. The V gene is TRBV6-5, the J gene TRBJ2-2; TRBD1 agrees at 11 bases. The CDR3 has 16 amino acids. V trimming: 0 bases; J trimming: 5 bases; junction bases outside the gene matches: 2. Germline CDR1 reads MNHEY; CDR2 reads SVGAGI. CDR3 sequence (DNA): TGTGCCAGCAGTTACTCCGGACAGGGGGCAACCGGGGAGCTGTTTTTT. This encodes CASSYSGQGATGELFF.

This clonotype was observed many times. This chain joins TRBV5-4 and TRBJ2-5; unclear D gene. Germline V lookup: CDR1 SGHNT, CDR2 YYREEE (reference sequence). CDR3 size: 14 residues. V was clipped by 0 bases and J by 2 bases, with 8 bases between them. The CDR3 DNA follows: TGTGCCAGCAGCTTGGAGTGGAGTCAAGAGACCCAGTACTTC. Its translation: CASSLEWSQETQYF.

The genes are TRBV20-1 and TRBJ2-3; no clear D. The CDR3 has 13 residues. V lost 1 base, J lost 0 bases, and 5 bases lay in between. Germline CDR1 and CDR2: DFQATT and SNEGSKA (reference sequence). As DNA, the CDR3 is TGCAGTGCTAGAGTGGCCAGCACAGATACGCAGTATTTT. It encodes CSARVASTDTQYF.

As regards this clonotype: Being one base from a much bigger clone, this may be a read error. The chain carries TRBV20-1 and TRBJ1-4, with 7 bases lining up with TRBD1. Germline V gene data show CDR1 as DFQATT and CDR2 as SNEGSKA (reference sequence). Trimming cost V 3 bases and J 5 bases; bases outside gene matches: 12. This CDR3 comprises 16 residues. The CDR3 DNA reads TGCAGTGCTAGTGTTCCCGGGAGACAGGGCAATGAAAAACTGTTTTTT. It is translated as CSASVPGRQGNEKLFF.

This clonotype has a count of ten or more. This sequence joins TRBV27 and TRBJ2-2; 8 bases map to TRBD2. The germline V gene has CDR1 MNHEY and CDR2 SMNVEV (reference sequence). V was clipped by 7 bases and J by 3 bases; unmatched bases: 4. CDR3 length equals 14 residues. The DNA of the CDR3 is TGTGCCAGCAAAGGGGGACTAGACACCGGGGAGCTGTTTTTT. Protein product: CASKGGLDTGELFF.

This clonotype came up many times. V is TRBV10-2 and J is TRBJ2-3; 7 bases align to TRBD2. The CDR3 runs 15 residues. Germline loops: CDR1 WSHSY, CDR2 SAAADI. V was pared by 3 bases and J by 9 bases, with 12 bases of the junction left unmatched. The CDR3 DNA is TGCGCCAGCAGTGAAGTGGGCAACGCGGGGGACACGCAGTATTTT. Translation: CASSEVGNAGDTQYF.

The sample holds many counts of this clonotype. This chain joins TRBV15 and TRBJ1-1; 9 bases are shared with TRBD1. Trimming took 3 bases from V and 0 from J; bases not matched to a gene: 2. Germline assignment: CDR1 LNHNV and CDR2 YYDKDF (reference sequence). CDR3 length: 15 amino acids. CDR3 sequence (DNA): TGTGCCACCAGCAGGGACAGGGGCATGAACACTGAAGCTTTCTTT. As protein: CATSRDRGMNTEAFF.

This clonotype was observed a handful of times. CDR3 sequence: CSAGRREVNTQYF. The DNA of the CDR3 is TGCAGCGCCGGGCGCAGGGAAGTAAATACGCAGTATTTT. J is TRBJ2-3 and V is TRBV20-1; D is possibly TRBD1 (5 bases). From germline, CDR1 is DFQATT and CDR2 SNEGSKA (reference sequence). This CDR3 has 13 amino acids.

This clonotype was seen many times. The rearrangement links TRBV6-2 or TRBV6-3 to TRBJ1-5; 7 bases match TRBD1. Germline V gene sequence: CDR1 MNHEY, CDR2 SVGEGT. The CDR3 sequence is 18 residues long. The CDR3 DNA reads as TGTGCGAGAGGCCGAGGGACAGAGCAAATAGATAGCAATCAGCCCCAGCATTTT. It encodes CARGRGTEQIDSNQPQHF.

This clonotype was observed many times. The chain has TRBV20-1 and TRBJ1-1, with D unresolved. Trimming shortened V by 3 bases and J by 6 bases, and 14 bases separated the two germline ends. Germline assignment: CDR1 DFQATT and CDR2 SNEGSKA (reference sequence). The CDR3 contains 13 residues. This CDR3 is CSASIPTAAEAFF. CDR3 nucleotides: TGCAGTGCTAGCATTCCGACGGCCGCTGAAGCTTTCTTT.